A single TCR beta chain is shown here with its context. The data were produced by immunoSEQ multiplex PCR, yet TCRdb's version contains in-frame clones alone and is incomplete. The data contain some 200,000 clones, more than 80% of them singletons. This sample was taken from a study of blood T cell repertoires in COVID-19. Study summary: The United States, Italy and Spain supplied acute and convalescent COVID-19 samples.

Enrolled through a virtual design, the participants were between roughly 18 and 100 years of age and came from approximately 25 US areas. Sequencing was carried out using PBMCs or T cells enriched from blood (not recorded which). The clonotype was recovered from a woman aged 40 to 49 with acute COVID-19.

The CDR3 reads CATAGGWDTEAFF. The CDR3 DNA reads as TGTGCCACAGCGGGAGGGTGGGACACTGAAGCTTTCTTT. The rearrangement links TRBV24-1 to TRBJ1-1; D gene ambiguous. Trimming removed 10 bases from V and 3 bases from J, with 14 bases in between. This CDR3 has 13 amino acids. Germline values: CDR1 KGHDR, CDR2 SFDVKD.